The 25 T cell receptor beta chains listed next were all sequenced from one sample in a study of blood T cell repertoires in COVID-19. Assay: immunoSEQ multiplex PCR; the TCRdb copy retains only in-frame clones and omits some. Here the sample spans a few hundred thousand clones, roughly 89% being singletons. The specimen was PBMCs or T cells enriched from blood (not recorded which). Source of these receptors: a woman between 45 and 60 years old who had recovered from COVID-19.

The chain uses TRBV6-1 and TRBJ2-7; the D is unclear. There are 13 residues in the CDR3. The V and J ends lost 2 bases and 3 bases respectively, with 8 bases between them. Germline V lookup: CDR1 MNHNS, CDR2 SASEGT. The CDR3, as DNA: TGTGCCAGCAGTGAACCATGGCACTACGAGCAGTACTTC. It specifies CASSEPWHYEQYF.

The rearrangement links TRBV2 to TRBJ1-6; tentative D call: TRBD1 (6 bases). Germline lookup yields CDR1 SNHLY and CDR2 FYNNEI. The CDR3 consists of 15 residues. Trimming pared 4 bases from V and 9 bases from J, leaving 16 bases between. The CDR3 is CASSVRTGQGSPLHF. DNA for the CDR3: TGTGCCAGCAGTGTTAGAACAGGGCAGGGTTCACCCCTCCACTTT.

The table lists this clone with a count of one. The V gene is TRBV18, the J gene TRBJ1-1; 10 positions match TRBD1. CDR1 and CDR2 (germline): KGHSH, LQKENI. The V and J ends lost 1 base and 3 bases, in that order; junction bases with no gene match: 8. The CDR3 has 17 residues. In DNA form, the CDR3 reads TGTGCCAGCTCACCACTTCGGGACAGGGGCTTGGACACTGAAGCTTTCTTT. Protein product: CASSPLRDRGLDTEAFF.

The gene calls are TRBV7-2 and TRBJ1-4, with D possibly TRBD1 on 6 matching bases. Germline V gene lookup returns CDR1 SGHTA and CDR2 FQGNSA. With 4 bases removed from V and 8 bases from J, the gap between germline ends came to 20 bases. The CDR3 extends over 16 amino acids. The CDR3 DNA sequence: TGTGCCAGCAGCTCGGGGCCATCGGCGGGGGCCGAAAAACTGTTTTTT. Its protein product is CASSSGPSAGAEKLFF. The full variable domain, its missing parts supplied by reference TRBV7-2 and TRBJ1-4, is GAGVSQSPSNKVTEKGKDVELRCDPISGHTALYWYRQSLGQGLEFLIYFQGNSAPDKSGLPSDRFSAERTGGSVSTLTIQRTQQEDSAVYLCASSSGPSAGAEKLFFGSGTQLSVL.

The rearrangement uses TRBV24-1 and TRBJ1-5; D is ambiguous. CDR3 length: 13 residues. Trimming took off 12 bases at V and 3 bases at J, with 14 bases between the two ends. CDR1 and CDR2 from the germline V gene are KGHDR and SFDVKD. The CDR3 protein is CAAETDHNQPQHF. CDR3 in DNA: TGTGCCGCCGAGACTGACCACAATCAGCCCCAGCATTTT.

The chain has TRBV6-2 or TRBV6-3 and TRBJ1-6; 11 bases map to TRBD1. Germline CDR1 reads MNHEY; CDR2 reads SVGEGT. This CDR3 has 15 amino acids. Germline trimming cut 2 bases from V and 9 bases from J; bases unmatched to any gene: 3. The DNA of the CDR3 is TGTGCCAGCAGTTACACCGGGACAGGGGGTTCACCCCTCCACTTT. This translates into CASSYTGTGGSPLHF.

The J gene is TRBJ1-4, the V gene TRBV12-3 or TRBV12-4, with 9 bases matching TRBD1. This CDR3 contains 11 residues. V was pared by 1 base and J by 15 bases, with 0 bases of the junction left unmatched. The CDR3 bases are TGTGCCAGCAGTTTAGGGGACAGGGTGTTTTTT. Amino acid sequence: CASSLGDRVFF.

The chain is built from TRBV28 and TRBJ1-2; D gene uncertain. The CDR3 loop spans 16 amino acids. V was cut by 3 bases and J by 2 bases, with 16 bases left in between. From germline, CDR1 is MDHEN and CDR2 SYDVKM. DNA for the CDR3: TGTGCCAGCAGTTTTCAGGCGGGAGGACCGAACTATGGCTACACCTTC. Its translation: CASSFQAGGPNYGYTF.

The genes are TRBV5-4 and TRBJ1-2, with D hard to call. Germline lookup yields CDR1 SGHNT and CDR2 YYREEE (reference sequence). V lost 3 bases to trimming and J lost 8 bases, with 17 bases between them. This CDR3 spans 14 amino acids. The CDR3 region has the DNA TGTGCCAGCAGCTCTGAGAGACCGAGGAGGGGCTACACCTTC. Protein: CASSSERPRRGYTF.

This chain connects TRBV7-8 to TRBJ1-6; D unclear. The CDR3 covers 12 residues. V dropped 5 bases and J dropped 9 bases, with 8 bases sitting between them. Germline V gives CDR1 SGHVS, CDR2 FQNEAQ. Written as DNA, the CDR3 is TGTGCCAGCAGCCCGATCGGTTCACCCCTCCACTTT. Its protein product is CASSPIGSPLHF.

V gene TRBV7-2 combines with J gene TRBJ1-4, with D unresolved. The CDR3 totals 16 residues. V was trimmed by 6 bases and J by 0 bases, leaving 14 bases between them. Germline V gene data show CDR1 as SGHTA and CDR2 as FQGNSA. DNA of the CDR3: TGTGCCAGCAGGCTGGTGGTGGGAGCAACTAATGAAAAACTGTTTTTT. It yields the protein CASRLVVGATNEKLFF.

V is TRBV2 and J is TRBJ1-1, with a tentative D call TRBD1 (5 bases). Per the germline V gene, CDR1 is SNHLY and CDR2 is FYNNEI. Between the trimmed V and J ends, which lost 10 bases and 4 bases, there was a span of 19 bases. The CDR3 is 14 amino acids. The CDR3 DNA follows: TGTGCCACCATGTATGACAGAGTTGCCACTGAAGCTTTCTTT. It encodes CATMYDRVATEAFF.

This chain links TRBV5-1 with TRBJ2-1, with 7 bases identical to TRBD2. The V gene's germline CDR1 is SGHRS and CDR2 YFSETQ. The CDR3 spans 15 residues. J was trimmed by 8 bases and V by 5 bases; bases with no gene match: 13. The CDR3 here is CASRPGLRGFYEQFF. The CDR3 nucleotides are TGCGCCAGCAGACCGGGACTACGAGGATTCTATGAGCAGTTCTTC. Using reference TRBV5-1 and TRBJ2-1 for the parts outside the CDR3, the full variable domain is KAGVTQTPRYLIKTRGQQVTLSCSPISGHRSVSWYQQTPGQGLQFLFEYFSETQRNKGNFPGRFSGRQFSNSRSEMNVSTLELGDSALYLCASRPGLRGFYEQFFGPGTRLTVL.

CDR3 region: CASSFQLAGTGELFF. In DNA, the CDR3 is TGTGCCAGCAGCTTTCAACTAGCGGGCACCGGGGAGCTGTTTTTT. This sequence joins TRBV7-2 and TRBJ2-2; 9 bases are a match to TRBD2. In germline, CDR1 is SGHTA, CDR2 FQGNSA. V shed 3 bases, J shed 4 bases, and the junction held 3 bases outside the gene matches. The CDR3 has 15 amino acids. Supplemented by reference TRBV7-2 and TRBJ2-2, the full variable domain reads GAGVSQSPSNKVTEKGKDVELRCDPISGHTALYWYRQSLGQGLEFLIYFQGNSAPDKSGLPSDRFSAERTGGSVSTLTIQRTQQEDSAVYLCASSFQLAGTGELFFGEGSRLTVL.

The J gene is TRBJ2-7, the V gene TRBV10-3; D possibly corresponds to TRBD2 (6 bases). V shed 7 bases and J shed 0 bases, with 13 bases lying between them. The CDR3 covers 14 residues. Germline CDR1 ENHRY, CDR2 SYGVKD. In nucleotides, the CDR3 is TGTGCCATCAAGGGGACTCCGAGCTCCTACGAGCAGTACTTC. It encodes CAIKGTPSSYEQYF.

This rearrangement joins TRBV28 to TRBJ2-5, with TRBD1 matching 11 bases. CDR1 and CDR2 from the germline V gene are MDHEN and SYDVKM. This CDR3 comprises 16 residues. With 1 base clipped from V and 5 bases from J, the junction kept 6 bases outside the gene matches. CDR3 sequence reads: CASSLFGTGGRETQYF. The CDR3 DNA is TGTGCCAGCAGTTTATTCGGGACAGGGGGGCGGGAGACCCAGTACTTC.

A single count supports this clone. V usage is TRBV13 and J usage is TRBJ2-6; D unclear. Germline CDR1 reads PRHDT; CDR2 reads FYEKMQ (reference sequence). This CDR3 is built from 16 residues. The V end lost 2 bases, the J end lost 3 bases, and 11 bases lay between the germline ends. DNA of the CDR3: TGTGCCAGCAGCTTAAGTGGCAGGTTTGGGGCCAACGTCCTGACTTTC. Translation gives CASSLSGRFGANVLTF.

This clone was seen a few times. The rearrangement uses TRBV18 and TRBJ2-2; TRBD1 matches at 12 bases. Per the germline V gene, CDR1 is KGHSH and CDR2 is LQKENI. V lost 3 bases, J lost 5 bases, and 4 bases stayed unmatched. The CDR3 is 16 amino acids. CDR3 amino acids: CASSPGQGARTGELFF. CDR3 in DNA: TGTGCCAGCTCACCGGGACAGGGGGCGCGAACCGGGGAGCTGTTTTTT.

The V and J genes are TRBV19 and TRBJ1-1; no clear D. There are 14 residues in the CDR3. Germline V gives CDR1 LNHDA, CDR2 SQIVND (reference sequence). Trimming shortened V by 4 bases and J by 4 bases, and 13 bases separated the two germline ends. The CDR3, as DNA: TGTGCCAGTAGTACGCTAGGGCGGGCCACTGAAGCTTTCTTT. Its protein product is CASSTLGRATEAFF.

This chain links TRBV19 with TRBJ2-3, with 12 positions matching TRBD2. The CDR3 runs 21 residues. Unmatched junction bases numbered 17, after V lost 3 bases and J lost 1 base. Germline V CDR1 and CDR2: LNHDA, SQIVND (reference sequence). The CDR3: CASSMGLWRTSGIWGTDTQYF. CDR3 in DNA: TGTGCCAGTAGTATGGGGTTATGGAGGACTAGCGGGATCTGGGGCACAGATACGCAGTATTTT.

The chain joins TRBV9 to TRBJ2-5; tentative D call: TRBD2 (6 bases). This CDR3 spans 15 amino acids. Germline-derived CDR1 and CDR2 are SGDLS and YYNGEE. V was pared by 3 bases and J by 5 bases, with 17 bases between. The CDR3: CASSGGLVAGETQYF. Here the CDR3 DNA reads TGTGCCAGCAGCGGGGGACTTGTAGCCGGGGAGACCCAGTACTTC.

The chain's CDR3 is CASSWALGGNTEAFF. CDR3 coding DNA: TGTGCCAGCAGCTGGGCCCTCGGGGGGAACACTGAAGCTTTCTTT. The chain is built from TRBV7-8 and TRBJ1-1, with D maybe TRBD1 (5 bases). The CDR3 length is 15 residues. Germline values: CDR1 SGHVS, CDR2 FQNEAQ. V lost 4 bases, J lost 1 base, and 13 bases lay in between.

The CDR3 reads CASSTLGADTQYF. The CDR3 nucleotides are TGTGCCAGTAGTACTTTAGGGGCAGATACGCAGTATTTT. The chain recombines TRBV19 with TRBJ2-3, with D possibly matching TRBD1 (5 bases). Germline V gene data show CDR1 as LNHDA and CDR2 as SQIVND (reference sequence). This CDR3 comprises 13 residues. V was shortened by 4 bases and J by 4 bases, with 9 bases between the two germline ends.

The chain links TRBV6-1 to TRBJ1-4; D is unclear. Germline V CDR1 and CDR2: MNHNS, SASEGT. V was pared by 2 bases and J by 5 bases, with 9 bases between. The CDR3 covers 14 residues. The CDR3 region is CASSETGSNEKLFF. CDR3 in DNA: TGTGCCAGCAGTGAAACGGGGTCGAATGAAAAACTGTTTTTT.

V and J are TRBV9 and TRBJ2-3, with a possible D match to TRBD1 (5 bases). The V and J ends lost 3 bases and 1 base respectively, with 15 bases between them. Germline CDR1 is SGDLS and CDR2 is YYNGEE. The CDR3 extends over 16 amino acids. CDR3 sequence reads: CASSAVPGIGTDTQYF. In DNA, the CDR3 is TGTGCCAGCAGCGCCGTCCCAGGGATTGGCACAGATACGCAGTATTTT.